These 5 T cell receptor beta chains originate from one sample sequenced in a study of blood T cell repertoires in COVID-19. Data came from immunoSEQ multiplex PCR; TCRdb stores just in-frame clones and leaves some out. Of some 150,000 clones listed, roughly 84% are singletons. The specimen sequenced was peripheral blood. Receptors were obtained from a human donor with acute or convalescent COVID-19. The donor label of this sample is uncertain.

This clone was seen ten or more times. V and J are TRBV11-3 and TRBJ2-7, with TRBD2 as a possible D gene (5 bases). The CDR3 runs to 14 residues. V dropped 8 bases and J dropped 2 bases, with 16 bases sitting between them. Germline V gene sequence: CDR1 SGHNT, CDR2 YENEEA. Here the CDR3 reads CASRGKGRTYEQYF. In DNA, the CDR3 is TGTGCCAGCCGAGGGAAGGGCAGGACCTACGAGCAGTACTTC. The variable domain in full, completed from reference TRBV11-3 and TRBJ2-7, reads EAGVVQSPRYKIIEKKQPVAFWCNPISGHNTLYWYLQNLGQGPELLIRYENEEAVDDSQLPKDRFSAERLKGVDSTLKIQPAELGDSAVYLCASRGKGRTYEQYFGPGTRLTVT.

The V gene is TRBV7-6, the J gene TRBJ1-2; 10 nucleotides align to TRBD1. This CDR3 region has 13 residues. Germline CDR1 SGHVS, CDR2 FNYEAQ. The ends lost 5 bases at V and 8 bases at J; junction bases unmatched: 5. This CDR3 is CASSRDRGGGYTF. The CDR3 DNA sequence: TGTGCCAGCAGCCGGGACAGGGGAGGAGGCTACACCTTC.

The rearrangement joins TRBV5-1 to TRBJ1-3, with D unresolved. The CDR3 sequence is 15 residues long. Trimming shortened V by 4 bases and J by 3 bases, and 14 bases separated the two germline ends. From germline, CDR1 is SGHRS and CDR2 YFSETQ. The CDR3 DNA is TGCGCCAGCAGCCCGATTGAGGGAGGTGGAAACACCATATATTTT. Its translation: CASSPIEGGGNTIYF.

The V gene is TRBV5-4, the J gene TRBJ1-4; possible D gene TRBD1, 5 bases. This CDR3 is 16 amino acids long. Germline V lookup: CDR1 SGHNT, CDR2 YYREEE (reference sequence). Trimming shortened V by 0 bases and J by 0 bases, and 9 bases separated the two germline ends. CDR3 DNA: TGTGCCAGCAGCTTGGATCAGGGTGCAACTAATGAAAAACTGTTTTTT. It codes for CASSLDQGATNEKLFF. The full variable domain, its missing parts supplied by reference TRBV5-4 and TRBJ1-4, is ETGVTQSPTHLIKTRGQQVTLRCSSQSGHNTVSWYQQALGQGPQFIFQYYREEENGRGNFPPRFSGLQFPNYSSELNVNALELDDSALYLCASSLDQGATNEKLFFGSGTQLSVL.

The rearrangement uses TRBV28 and TRBJ1-2; 7 bases match TRBD1. V dropped 5 bases and J dropped 6; count of bases not matched to a gene: 15. Germline V CDR1 and CDR2: MDHEN, SYDVKM. This CDR3 is built from 16 residues. The CDR3: CASSGSAGDRVNGYTF. CDR3 coding DNA: TGTGCCAGCAGTGGCTCCGCAGGAGACAGGGTCAATGGCTACACCTTC.